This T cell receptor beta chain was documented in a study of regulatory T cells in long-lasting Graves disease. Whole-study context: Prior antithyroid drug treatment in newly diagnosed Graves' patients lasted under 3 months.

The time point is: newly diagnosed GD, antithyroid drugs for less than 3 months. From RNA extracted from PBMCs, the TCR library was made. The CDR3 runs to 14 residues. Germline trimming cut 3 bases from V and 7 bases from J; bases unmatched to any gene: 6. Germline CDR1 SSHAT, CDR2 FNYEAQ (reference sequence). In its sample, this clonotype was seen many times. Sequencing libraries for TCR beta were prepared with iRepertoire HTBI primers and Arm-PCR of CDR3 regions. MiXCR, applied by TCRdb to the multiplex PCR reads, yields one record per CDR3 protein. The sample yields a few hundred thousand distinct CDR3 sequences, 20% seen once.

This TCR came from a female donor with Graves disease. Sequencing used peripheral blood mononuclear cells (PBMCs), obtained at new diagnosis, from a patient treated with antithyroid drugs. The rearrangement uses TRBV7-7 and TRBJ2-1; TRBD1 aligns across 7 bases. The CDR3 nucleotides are TGTGCCAGCAGCTTGAGGGGGCCGGAGAATGAGCAGTTCTTC. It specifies CASSLRGPENEQFF.